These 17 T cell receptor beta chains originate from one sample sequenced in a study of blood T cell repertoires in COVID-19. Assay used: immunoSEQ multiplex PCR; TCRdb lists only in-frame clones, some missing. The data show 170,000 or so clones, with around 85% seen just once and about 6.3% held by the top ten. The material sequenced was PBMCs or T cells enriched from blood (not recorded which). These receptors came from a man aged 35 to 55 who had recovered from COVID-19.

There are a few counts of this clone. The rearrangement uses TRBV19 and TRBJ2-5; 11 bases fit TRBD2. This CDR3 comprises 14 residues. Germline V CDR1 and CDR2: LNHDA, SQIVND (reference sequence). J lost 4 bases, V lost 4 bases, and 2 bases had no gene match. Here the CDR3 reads CASSTSGGRETQYF. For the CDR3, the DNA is TGTGCCAGTAGTACTAGCGGGGGGAGAGAGACCCAGTACTTC.

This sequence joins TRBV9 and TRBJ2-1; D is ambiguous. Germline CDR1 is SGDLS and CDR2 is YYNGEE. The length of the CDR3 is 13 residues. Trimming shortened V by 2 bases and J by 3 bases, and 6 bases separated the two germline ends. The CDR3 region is CASSVFGYNEQFF. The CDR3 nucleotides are TGTGCCAGCAGCGTCTTCGGCTACAATGAGCAGTTCTTC.

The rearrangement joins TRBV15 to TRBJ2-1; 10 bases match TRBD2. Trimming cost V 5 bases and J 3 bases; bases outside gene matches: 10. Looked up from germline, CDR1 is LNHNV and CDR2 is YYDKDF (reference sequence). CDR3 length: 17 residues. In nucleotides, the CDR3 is TGTGCCACCAGCTCCGTATACGGGACTAGCGTCTACAATGAGCAGTTCTTC. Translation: CATSSVYGTSVYNEQFF. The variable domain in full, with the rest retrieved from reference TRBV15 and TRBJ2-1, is DAMVIQNPRYQVTQFGKPVTLSCSQTLNHNVMYWYQQKSSQAPKLLFHYYDKDFNNEADTPDNFQSRRPNTSFCFLDIRSPGLGDTAMYLCATSSVYGTSVYNEQFFGPGTRLTVL.

The CDR3 DNA reads as TGTGCCAGCAGCTTGTTTGTCGGTATAAACACTGAAGCTTTCTTT. Amino acid sequence: CASSLFVGINTEAFF. The chain is built from TRBV7-9 and TRBJ1-1; no clear D gene. The germline gives CDR1 SEHNR, CDR2 FQNEAQ (reference sequence). The V gene lost 3 bases and the J gene lost 2 bases, with 13 bases spanning the gap. CDR3 length: 15 amino acids.

The CDR3 nucleotides are TGTGCCAGCAGCCTAGGAGGGGCCGATCAGCCCCAGCATTTT. It yields the protein CASSLGGADQPQHF. The genes are TRBV3-1 (or the pseudogene TRBV3-2) and TRBJ1-5; a weak D match, TRBD1 (5 bases). The CDR3 runs to 14 residues. V was trimmed by 4 bases and J by 5 bases, leaving 12 bases between them. Germline V gene data show CDR1 as LGHDT and CDR2 as YNNKEL (reference sequence).

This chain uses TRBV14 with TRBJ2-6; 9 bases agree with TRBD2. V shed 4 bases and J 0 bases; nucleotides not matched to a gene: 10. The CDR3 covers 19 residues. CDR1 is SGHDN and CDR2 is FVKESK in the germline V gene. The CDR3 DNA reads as TGTGCCAGCAGCCCCCTTAACTTGCGGGAGGGCTCTGGGGCCAACGTCCTGACTTTC. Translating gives CASSPLNLREGSGANVLTF.

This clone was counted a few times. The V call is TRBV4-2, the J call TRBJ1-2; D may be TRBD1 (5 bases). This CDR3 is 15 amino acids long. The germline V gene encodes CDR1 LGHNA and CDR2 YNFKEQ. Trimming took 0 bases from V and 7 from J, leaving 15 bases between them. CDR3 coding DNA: TGTGCCAGCAGCCAAGATTCAGGCAGGGTTCGTGGCTACACCTTC. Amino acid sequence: CASSQDSGRVRGYTF.

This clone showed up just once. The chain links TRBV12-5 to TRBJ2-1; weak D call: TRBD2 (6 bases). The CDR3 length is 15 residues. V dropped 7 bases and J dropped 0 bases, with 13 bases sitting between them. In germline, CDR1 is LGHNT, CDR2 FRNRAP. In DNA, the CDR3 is TGTGCTAGTGCCCTTACCGGGAGCTCCTACAATGAGCAGTTCTTC. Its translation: CASALTGSSYNEQFF. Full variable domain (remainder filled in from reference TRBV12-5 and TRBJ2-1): DARVTQTPRHKVTEMGQEVTMRCQPILGHNTVFWYRQTMMQGLELLAYFRNRAPLDDSGMPKDRFSAEMPDATLATLKIQPSEPRDSAVYFCASALTGSSYNEQFFGPGTRLTVL.

Written as DNA, the CDR3 is TGTGCCAGCAGTCTAGCGGGAGGAAACACCGGGGAGCTGTTTTTT. Protein product: CASSLAGGNTGELFF. The chain joins TRBV27 to TRBJ2-2; TRBD2 matches at 11 bases. CDR3 length: 15 residues. Germline loops: CDR1 MNHEY, CDR2 SMNVEV (reference sequence). With 5 bases clipped from V and 2 bases from J, the junction kept 1 base outside the gene matches.

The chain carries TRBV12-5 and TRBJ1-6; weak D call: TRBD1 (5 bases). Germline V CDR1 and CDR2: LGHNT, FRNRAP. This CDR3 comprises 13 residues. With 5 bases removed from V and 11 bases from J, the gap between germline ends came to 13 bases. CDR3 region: CASGLSGSAPLHF. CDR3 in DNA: TGTGCTAGTGGTCTATCAGGGTCGGCACCCCTCCACTTT.

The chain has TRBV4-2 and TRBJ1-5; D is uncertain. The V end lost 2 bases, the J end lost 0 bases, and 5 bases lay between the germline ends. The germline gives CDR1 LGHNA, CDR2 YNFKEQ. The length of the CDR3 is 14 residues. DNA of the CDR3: TGTGCCAGCAGCCAATTTTATAGCAATCAGCCCCAGCATTTT. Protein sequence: CASSQFYSNQPQHF.

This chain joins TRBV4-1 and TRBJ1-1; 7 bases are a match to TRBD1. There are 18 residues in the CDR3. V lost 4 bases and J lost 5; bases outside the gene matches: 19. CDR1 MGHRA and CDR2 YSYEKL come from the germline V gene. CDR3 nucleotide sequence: TGCGCCAGCAGCCCCTATTCCAACATCAGACAGGGACGAACTGAAGCTTTCTTT. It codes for CASSPYSNIRQGRTEAFF.

In nucleotides, the CDR3 is TGTGCCAGCTTCACCCCGGGGATCGGAAAAACCGACACTGAAGCTTTCTTT. This translates into CASFTPGIGKTDTEAFF. This rearrangement joins TRBV27 to TRBJ1-1, with D hard to call. V was cut by 8 bases and J by 3 bases, with 25 bases left in between. Germline lookup yields CDR1 MNHEY and CDR2 SMNVEV (reference sequence). This CDR3 is 17 amino acids long.

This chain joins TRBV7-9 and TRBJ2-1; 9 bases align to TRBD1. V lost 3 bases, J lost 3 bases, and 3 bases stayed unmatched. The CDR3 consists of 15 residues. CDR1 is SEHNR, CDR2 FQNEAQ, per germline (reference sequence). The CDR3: CASSFTGGHYNEQFF. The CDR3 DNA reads TGTGCCAGCAGCTTCACAGGGGGCCACTACAATGAGCAGTTCTTC.

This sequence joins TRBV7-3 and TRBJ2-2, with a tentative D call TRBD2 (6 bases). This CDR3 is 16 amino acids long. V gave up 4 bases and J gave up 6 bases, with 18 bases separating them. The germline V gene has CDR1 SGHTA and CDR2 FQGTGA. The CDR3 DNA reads TGTGCCAGCAGCTCAGGGACTTCCTTTTTGGCCGGGGAGCTGTTTTTT. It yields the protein CASSSGTSFLAGELFF.

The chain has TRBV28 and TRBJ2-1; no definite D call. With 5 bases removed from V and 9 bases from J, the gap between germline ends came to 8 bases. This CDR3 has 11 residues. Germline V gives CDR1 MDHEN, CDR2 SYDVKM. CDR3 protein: CASSPPGEQFF. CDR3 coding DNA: TGTGCCAGCAGTCCCCCGGGTGAGCAGTTCTTC.

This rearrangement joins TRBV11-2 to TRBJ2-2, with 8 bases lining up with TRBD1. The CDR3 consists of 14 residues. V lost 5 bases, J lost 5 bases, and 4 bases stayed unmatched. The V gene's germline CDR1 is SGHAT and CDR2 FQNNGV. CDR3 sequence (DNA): TGTGCCAGCAGCGCGGGACAGGTGACCGGGGAGCTGTTTTTT. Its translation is CASSAGQVTGELFF.